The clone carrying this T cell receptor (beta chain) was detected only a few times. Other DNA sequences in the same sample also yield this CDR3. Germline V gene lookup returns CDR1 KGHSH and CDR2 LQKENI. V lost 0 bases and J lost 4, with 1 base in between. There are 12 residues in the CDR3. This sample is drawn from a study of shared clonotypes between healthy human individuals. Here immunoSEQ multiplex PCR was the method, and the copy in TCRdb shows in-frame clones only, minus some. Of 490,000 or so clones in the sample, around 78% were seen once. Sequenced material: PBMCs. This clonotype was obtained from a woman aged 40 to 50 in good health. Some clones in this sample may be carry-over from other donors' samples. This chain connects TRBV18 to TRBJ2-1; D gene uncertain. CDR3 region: CASSPPYNEQFF. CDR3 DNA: TGTGCCAGCTCACCACCTTACAATGAGCAGTTCTTC.